The rows below give T cell receptor beta chains drawn from one sample of a study of CD8 T cells in ankylosing spondylitis. MiXCR, run by TCRdb on the 5' RACE reads, gives a single entry per CDR3 protein. This table holds approximately 300,000 distinct CDR3 sequences, less than 25% found once. The sample consisted of blood, either unsorted or a sorted T cell fraction (not recorded which). These receptors all come from a female donor with ankylosing spondylitis or in good health (not recorded which). The CDR3 runs from the conserved cysteine through the conserved F or W. The D gene is left open where the match is weak. Clone size is shown for a subset of rows, as once, few, many or a class of expanded clone.

size: few
V: TRBV10-3
J: TRBJ1-4
D: TRBD1
DNA: TGTGCCATCAGTGCGGTACAGGGGGCCGCAAGGGAAAAACTGTTTTTT
CDR3: CAISAVQGAAREKLFF

size: many
V: TRBV6-5
J: TRBJ2-7
D: NA
DNA: TGTGCCAGCAGTCAGGAGCACGAGCAGTACTTC
CDR3: CASSQEHEQYF

size: few
V: TRBV6-1
J: TRBJ1-2
D: NA
DNA: TGTGCCAGCAGTGAATCCCATGATGTTGGCTATGGCTACACCTTC
CDR3: CASSESHDVGYGYTF

size: NA
V: TRBV5-1
J: TRBJ2-3
D: NA
DNA: TGCGCCAGCAGCTTGGAGGCGGCAGATACGCAGTATTTT
CDR3: CASSLEAADTQYF

size: NA
V: TRBV11-1
J: TRBJ2-2
D: TRBD2
DNA: TGTGCCAGCAGCGCAGTAGCGGGAGGGCCTGCCGGGGAGCTGTTTTTT
CDR3: CASSAVAGGPAGELFF

size: NA
V: TRBV20-1
J: TRBJ1-6
D: NA
DNA: TGCAGCGGGGGCTTCGGGTCACCCCTCCACTTT
CDR3: CSGGFGSPLHF

size: NA
V: TRBV5-1
J: TRBJ2-5
D: TRBD2
DNA: TGCGCCAGTTCGACTAGCGGTCCTGGCGAAGAGACCCAGTACTTC
CDR3: CASSTSGPGEETQYF

size: NA
V: TRBV19
J: TRBJ1-1
D: NA
DNA: TGTGCCAGTATGAGGGAGGCTGAAGCTTTCTTT
CDR3: CASMREAEAFF

size: NA
V: TRBV28
J: TRBJ2-7
D: NA
DNA: TGTGCCAGCAGGCTGGGGGGGACAGGCGCCTACGAGCAGTACTTC
CDR3: CASRLGGTGAYEQYF

size: few
V: TRBV6-6
J: TRBJ1-4
D: NA
DNA: TGTGCCAGCAGTTACTCACGGGGTGAAAAACTGTTTTTT
CDR3: CASSYSRGEKLFF

size: few
V: TRBV6-2/TRBV6-3
J: TRBJ2-1
D: NA
DNA: TGTGCCAGCACCGAAGACAGGCATGGGCAGTTCTTC
CDR3: CASTEDRHGQFF

size: NA
V: TRBV19
J: TRBJ1-2
D: NA
DNA: TGTGCCAGTACCCCTCTACAGGACGGATACTATGGCTACACCTTC
CDR3: CASTPLQDGYYGYTF

size: many
V: TRBV7-2
J: TRBJ1-1
D: NA
DNA: TGTGCCAGCAGCTTAGGGGGTGGCCTTGAAGCTTTCTTT
CDR3: CASSLGGGLEAFF

size: NA
V: TRBV7-8
J: TRBJ2-7
D: NA
DNA: TGTGCCAGCAGCTTACAACTCCGGGCAGAAGGTCTCTACGAGCAGTACTTC
CDR3: CASSLQLRAEGLYEQYF

size: NA
V: TRBV24-1
J: TRBJ2-5
D: NA
DNA: TGTGCCACCTCGGGGGCAGGAGGGACTACCCAGTACTTC
CDR3: CATSGAGGTTQYF

size: NA
V: TRBV20-1
J: TRBJ2-2
D: TRBD2
DNA: TGCAGTGCTAGTACTAGCGGGCTTAACACCGGGGAGCTGTTTTTT
CDR3: CSASTSGLNTGELFF

size: few
V: TRBV11-2
J: TRBJ2-7
D: NA
DNA: TGTGCCAGCAGCCCGGCCTCGGGGTTCCAGCAGTACTTC
CDR3: CASSPASGFQQYF

size: NA
V: TRBV4-3
J: TRBJ2-2
D: TRBD2
DNA: TGCGCCAGCAGCCGGGGGACTAGCGGTAACACCGGGGAGCTGTTTTTT
CDR3: CASSRGTSGNTGELFF